This TCR beta chain was sequenced during a study of cytomegalovirus exposure and HLA in healthy donors. Background on the study: Sequencing of 150 million to 200 million T cells in an earlier analysis found 120 million or so unique TCR beta sequences.

This PCR relied on a set of 60 Vbeta primers and 13 Jbeta primers. TCRdb's copy holds only in-frame clones and misses some; the assay was immunoSEQ multiplex PCR. The repertoire has some 98,000 clones, 81% of them found once; the top ten carry 10% to 13%. Findings and limits, study-wide: Reportedly, diagnosis of cytomegalovirus status by the classifier showed high specificity and sensitivity. Later analysis showed TCR association rates varying by HLA locus, highest for DRB1 and lowest for HLA-C.

This clone was seen just once. Its antigen is still unknown. From germline, CDR1 is MDHEN and CDR2 SYDVKM. The V segment lost 6 bases and the J segment 10 bases; nucleotides outside the gene matches: 7. This CDR3 has 12 amino acids. Sequences were obtained from PBMCs. This chain connects TRBV28 to TRBJ1-1; TRBD1 aligns across 8 bases. The clonotype was recovered from a human donor in good health. In DNA, the CDR3 is TGTGCCAGCAGCCCCCTACAGGGGGTAGCTTTCTTT. Translated: CASSPLQGVAFF. Combining the CDR3 with reference TRBV28 and TRBJ1-1 gives the whole variable domain DVKVTQSSRYLVKRTGEKVFLECVQDMDHENMFWYRQDPGLGLRLIYFSYDVKMKEKGDIPEGYSVSREKKERFSLILESASTNQTSMYLCASSPLQGVAFFGQGTRLTVV.